Detailed here is one TCR beta chain. Sequencing was performed with immunoSEQ multiplex PCR; in TCRdb, only in-frame clones are kept and a portion is missing. In the table there are about 68,000 clones, just over 90% of which are singletons. This entry comes from a study of T cell changes during pregnancy in multiple sclerosis. Trimming took 7 bases from V and 4 from J, leaving 12 bases between them. The CDR3 loop spans 13 amino acids. CDR1 MNHEY and CDR2 SVGAGI come from the germline V gene. The material was peripheral blood, obtained in the third trimester of pregnancy. This clonotype was sampled from a female donor with multiple sclerosis, enrolled in a pregnancy study. V usage is TRBV6-5 and J usage is TRBJ2-3; D is unresolved. The DNA for the CDR3 is TGTGCCAGCAAACTTAGCAGCCCAGATACGCAGTATTTT. This translates into CASKLSSPDTQYF.